Below, 15 T cell receptor beta chains from the same sample are listed, as sequenced in a study of OX40 agonist ivuxolimab in advanced cancers. TCRdb's copy holds only in-frame clones and misses some; the assay was immunoSEQ multiplex PCR. The sample records some 46,000 clones, 70% to 80% being singletons. The sample consisted of CD4+ or CD8+ T cells sorted from blood, taken in a trial of the OX40 agonist ivuxolimab. The source is an adult with an advanced solid tumor such as melanoma, head and neck, liver or kidney cancer.

This clone came up once. This rearrangement joins TRBV5-6 to TRBJ2-2, with 12 bases aligning to TRBD2. Germline V lookup: CDR1 SGHDT, CDR2 YYEEEE. Losses at the gene ends were 4 bases for V and 7 bases for J; bases not matched to a gene: 14. This CDR3 spans 18 amino acids. The CDR3 loop reads CASSITTSGRRVGGELFF. CDR3 in DNA: TGTGCCAGCAGCATCACGACTAGCGGGAGAAGGGTAGGCGGGGAGCTGTTTTTT. Together with reference TRBV5-6 and TRBJ2-2, the CDR3 gives the full variable domain: DAGVTQSPTHLIKTRGQQVTLRCSPKSGHDTVSWYQQALGQGPQFIFQYYEEEERQRGNFPDRFSGHQFPNYSSELNVNALLLGDSALYLCASSITTSGRRVGGELFFGEGSRLTVL.

This chain links TRBV11-2 with TRBJ2-2; 9 positions match TRBD2. The ends lost 3 bases at V and 1 base at J; junction bases unmatched: 3. Germline V gene sequence: CDR1 SGHAT, CDR2 FQNNGV. The CDR3 has 16 amino acids. This chain's CDR3 is CASSFPTSGNTGELFF. Written as DNA, the CDR3 is TGTGCCAGCAGCTTCCCGACTAGCGGGAACACCGGGGAGCTGTTTTTT.

V and J are TRBV18 and TRBJ2-1; D might be TRBD2 (6 bases). The CDR3 extends over 18 amino acids. The V end was cut by 3 bases, the J end by 3 bases, with 21 bases between. The germline V gene has CDR1 KGHSH and CDR2 LQKENI. As DNA, the CDR3 is TGTGCCAGCTCACCGCGGTCTAGCCAAGCGGGCCTCTACAATGAGCAGTTCTTC. This translates into CASSPRSSQAGLYNEQFF.

This clone was seen just once. The genes are TRBV27 and TRBJ1-1; 8 bases line up with TRBD1. The CDR3 is 13 amino acids. Germline CDR1 MNHEY, CDR2 SMNVEV (reference sequence). V trimming: 2 bases; J trimming: 4 bases; junction bases outside the gene matches: 0. CDR3 amino acids: CASSLTGGTEAFF. The CDR3 nucleotides are TGTGCCAGCAGTTTAACAGGGGGCACTGAAGCTTTCTTT.

V gene TRBV27 combines with J gene TRBJ1-1; perhaps TRBD1 as D (6 bases). CDR1 and CDR2 (germline): MNHEY, SMNVEV (reference sequence). The CDR3 is 18 residues long. Trimming removed 2 bases at V and 0 bases at J, with 19 bases between. The CDR3 protein is CASSLKGGWTRVNTEAFF. CDR3 in DNA: TGTGCCAGCAGTTTAAAAGGGGGGTGGACCAGGGTGAACACTGAAGCTTTCTTT.

Relative to its sample, this clone is medium-sized. The gene calls are TRBV6-1 and TRBJ1-2, with D hard to call. Germline CDR1 MNHNS, CDR2 SASEGT. Trimming took 6 bases from V and 5 from J, leaving 19 bases between them. The CDR3 covers 15 residues. The CDR3 DNA is TGTGCCAGCAGCGGCCCCGAGACCCGGGCATATGGCTACACCTTC. It encodes CASSGPETRAYGYTF.

The chain uses TRBV5-1 and TRBJ2-7; TRBD2 matches 15 bases. The V segment lost 2 bases and the J segment 6 bases; nucleotides outside the gene matches: 9. Germline CDR1 SGHRS, CDR2 YFSETQ. The CDR3 has 17 residues. This CDR3 reads CASSLGTSGGRFPEQYF. The CDR3 coding sequence is TGCGCCAGCAGCTTAGGGACTAGCGGGGGGAGATTCCCCGAGCAGTACTTC.

The chain employs TRBV7-2 and TRBJ2-5, with no clear D. Germline assignment: CDR1 SGHTA and CDR2 FQGNSA. The CDR3 covers 14 residues. Trimming cost V 2 bases and J 2 bases, with 9 bases left between them. The CDR3 sequence: CASSLMLIQETQYF. CDR3 DNA sequence: TGTGCCAGCAGCTTAATGCTGATACAAGAGACCCAGTACTTC.

V gene TRBV11-2 combines with J gene TRBJ2-7; 8 bases align to TRBD1. The germline gives CDR1 SGHAT, CDR2 FQNNGV. Losses at the gene ends were 5 bases for V and 9 bases for J; bases not matched to a gene: 15. CDR3 length equals 15 residues. In nucleotides, the CDR3 is TGTGCCAGCAGCCAGACTAGGGGACAGGCGCCCGGGCAGTACTTC. Its translation is CASSQTRGQAPGQYF.

V usage is TRBV19 and J usage is TRBJ2-1, with D perhaps TRBD1 or TRBD2 (5 bases each). This CDR3 has 12 amino acids. Per the germline V gene, CDR1 is LNHDA and CDR2 is SQIVND (reference sequence). V lost 10 bases to trimming and J lost 9 bases, with 16 bases between them. The CDR3 DNA reads TGTGCCACCCGGGACCCGAGCTCTGAGCAGTTCTTC. This gives the protein CATRDPSSEQFF. The entire variable domain, with the rest obtained from reference TRBV19 and TRBJ2-1, is as follows: DGGITQSPKYLFRKEGQNVTLSCEQNLNHDAMYWYRQDPGQGLRLIYYSQIVNDFQKGDIAEGYSVSREKKESFPLTVTSAQKNPTAFYLCATRDPSSEQFFGPGTRLTVL.

This chain uses TRBV9 with TRBJ2-1; D may be TRBD2 (6 bases). Germline-derived CDR1 and CDR2 are SGDLS and YYNGEE. The V end lost 1 base, the J end lost 0 bases, and 11 bases lay between the germline ends. The CDR3 runs to 16 residues. Here the CDR3 reads CASSVSERVSYNEQFF. CDR3 DNA sequence: TGTGCCAGCAGCGTATCCGAGCGGGTCTCCTACAATGAGCAGTTCTTC.

The chain employs TRBV18 and TRBJ2-2; D may be TRBD1 (5 bases). Germline CDR1 is KGHSH and CDR2 is LQKENI. V lost 6 bases and J 2 bases, leaving 16 bases between the germline ends. This CDR3 spans 16 amino acids. CDR3 in amino acids: CASSLGAGVNTGELFF. The CDR3 region has the DNA TGTGCCAGCTCCTTAGGGGCAGGAGTTAACACCGGGGAGCTGTTTTTT.

The CDR3 coding sequence is TGTGCCAGCAGGCGCTCGAGGACACACTACAATGAGCAGTTCTTC. Its protein product is CASRRSRTHYNEQFF. This chain joins TRBV6-5 and TRBJ2-1; a possible D gene is TRBD1 (5 bases). The germline V gene has CDR1 MNHEY and CDR2 SVGAGI. The CDR3 length is 15 residues. With 6 bases removed from V and 3 bases from J, the gap between germline ends came to 15 bases.

The chain carries TRBV11-3 and TRBJ2-1, with TRBD2 identical over 11 bases. The CDR3 sequence is 14 residues long. Germline values: CDR1 SGHNT, CDR2 YENEEA. Unmatched junction bases numbered 9, after V lost 4 bases and J lost 13 bases. The CDR3 sequence is CASSSSGTSGDQFF. For the CDR3, the DNA is TGTGCCAGCAGCTCGTCCGGGACTAGCGGAGACCAGTTCTTC. The full variable domain, its missing parts supplied by reference TRBV11-3 and TRBJ2-1, is EAGVVQSPRYKIIEKKQPVAFWCNPISGHNTLYWYLQNLGQGPELLIRYENEEAVDDSQLPKDRFSAERLKGVDSTLKIQPAELGDSAVYLCASSSSGTSGDQFFGPGTRLTVL.

The chain couples TRBV5-1 to TRBJ2-1, with D perhaps TRBD1 (6 bases). Trimming shortened V by 1 base and J by 8 bases, and 10 bases separated the two germline ends. This CDR3 has 13 residues. The germline V gene has CDR1 SGHRS and CDR2 YFSETQ. CDR3 in DNA: TGCGCCAGCAGCTTGACAGGGTCCGATGAGCAGTTCTTC. Its translation: CASSLTGSDEQFF.